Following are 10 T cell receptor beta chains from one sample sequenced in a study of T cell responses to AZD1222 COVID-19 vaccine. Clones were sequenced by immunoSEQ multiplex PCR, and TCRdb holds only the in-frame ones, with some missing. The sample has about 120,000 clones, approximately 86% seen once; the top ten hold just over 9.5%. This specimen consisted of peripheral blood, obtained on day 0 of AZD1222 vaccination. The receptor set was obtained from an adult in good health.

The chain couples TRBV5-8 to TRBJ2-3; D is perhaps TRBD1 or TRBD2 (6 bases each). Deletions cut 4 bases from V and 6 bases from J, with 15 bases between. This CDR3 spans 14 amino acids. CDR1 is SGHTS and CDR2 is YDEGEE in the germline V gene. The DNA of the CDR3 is TGTGCCAGCAGCCGAGGGGGGCCAGGTGATACGCAGTATTTT. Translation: CASSRGGPGDTQYF.

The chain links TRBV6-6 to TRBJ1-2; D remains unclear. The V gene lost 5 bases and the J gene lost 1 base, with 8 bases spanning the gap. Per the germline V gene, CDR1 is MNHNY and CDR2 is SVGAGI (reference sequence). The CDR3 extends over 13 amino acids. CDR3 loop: CASSPGGNYGYTF. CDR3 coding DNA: TGTGCCAGCAGTCCCGGAGGTAACTATGGCTACACCTTC.

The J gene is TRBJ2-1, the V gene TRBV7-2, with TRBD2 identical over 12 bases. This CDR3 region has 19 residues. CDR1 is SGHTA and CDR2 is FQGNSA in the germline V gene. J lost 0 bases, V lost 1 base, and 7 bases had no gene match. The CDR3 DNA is TGTGCCAGCAGCTTAGTACTAGCGGGAGGCCCGAGCTCCTACAATGAGCAGTTCTTC. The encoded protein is CASSLVLAGGPSSYNEQFF. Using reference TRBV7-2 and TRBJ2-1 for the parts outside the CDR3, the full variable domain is GAGVSQSPSNKVTEKGKDVELRCDPISGHTALYWYRQSLGQGLEFLIYFQGNSAPDKSGLPSDRFSAERTGGSVSTLTIQRTQQEDSAVYLCASSLVLAGGPSSYNEQFFGPGTRLTVL.

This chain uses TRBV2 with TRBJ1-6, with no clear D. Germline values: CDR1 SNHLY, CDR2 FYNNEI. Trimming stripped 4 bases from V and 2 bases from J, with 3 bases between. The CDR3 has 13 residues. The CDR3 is CASSVTYNSPLHF. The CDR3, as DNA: TGTGCCAGCAGTGTGACCTATAATTCACCCCTCCACTTT.

In nucleotides, the CDR3 is TGTGCCAGCTCACCACTTGGGGGTGGGAGAGAGTTTGAGCAGTTCTTC. Encoded protein: CASSPLGGGREFEQFF. The gene calls are TRBV18 and TRBJ2-1; the D call may be TRBD1 or TRBD2 (5 bases each). There are 16 residues in the CDR3. In germline, CDR1 is KGHSH, CDR2 LQKENI. Trimming took 1 base from V and 9 from J, leaving 19 bases between them.

The CDR3 loop reads CAWGKPPNYGYTF. As DNA, the CDR3 is TGTGCCTGGGGTAAGCCCCCCAACTATGGCTACACCTTC. The chain has TRBV30 and TRBJ1-2, with D unresolved. The CDR3 is 13 residues long. From germline, CDR1 is GTSNPN and CDR2 SVGIG (reference sequence). Trimming pared 5 bases from V and 2 bases from J, leaving 12 bases between.

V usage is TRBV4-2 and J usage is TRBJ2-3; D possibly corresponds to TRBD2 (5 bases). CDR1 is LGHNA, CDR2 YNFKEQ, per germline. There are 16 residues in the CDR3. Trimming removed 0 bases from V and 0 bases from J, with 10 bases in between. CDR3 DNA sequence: TGTGCCAGCAGCCAAGACTGGAGGACGAGCACAGATACGCAGTATTTT. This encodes CASSQDWRTSTDTQYF.

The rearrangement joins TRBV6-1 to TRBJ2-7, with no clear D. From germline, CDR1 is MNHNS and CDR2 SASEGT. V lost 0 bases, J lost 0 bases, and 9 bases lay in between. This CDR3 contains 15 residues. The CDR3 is CASSEAPAGSYEQYF. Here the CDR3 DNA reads TGTGCCAGCAGTGAAGCCCCGGCTGGCTCCTACGAGCAGTACTTC.

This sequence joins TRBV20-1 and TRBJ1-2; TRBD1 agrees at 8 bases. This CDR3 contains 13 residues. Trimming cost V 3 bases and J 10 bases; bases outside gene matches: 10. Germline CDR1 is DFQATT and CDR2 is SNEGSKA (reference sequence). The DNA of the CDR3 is TGCAGTGCTAGTGGGGGGACAGGCTTCTTCTACACCTTC. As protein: CSASGGTGFFYTF.

CDR3 sequence reads: CASSSLWTVNYEQYF. The CDR3 DNA sequence: TGTGCCAGCAGTTCTCTCTGGACTGTAAACTACGAGCAGTACTTC. The genes are TRBV6-2 or TRBV6-3 and TRBJ2-7, with a tentative D call TRBD2 (5 bases). The germline CDR1 and CDR2 sequences are MNHEY and SVGEGT. The V end lost 4 bases, the J end lost 3 bases, and 16 bases lay between the germline ends. The CDR3 is made up of 15 amino acids.